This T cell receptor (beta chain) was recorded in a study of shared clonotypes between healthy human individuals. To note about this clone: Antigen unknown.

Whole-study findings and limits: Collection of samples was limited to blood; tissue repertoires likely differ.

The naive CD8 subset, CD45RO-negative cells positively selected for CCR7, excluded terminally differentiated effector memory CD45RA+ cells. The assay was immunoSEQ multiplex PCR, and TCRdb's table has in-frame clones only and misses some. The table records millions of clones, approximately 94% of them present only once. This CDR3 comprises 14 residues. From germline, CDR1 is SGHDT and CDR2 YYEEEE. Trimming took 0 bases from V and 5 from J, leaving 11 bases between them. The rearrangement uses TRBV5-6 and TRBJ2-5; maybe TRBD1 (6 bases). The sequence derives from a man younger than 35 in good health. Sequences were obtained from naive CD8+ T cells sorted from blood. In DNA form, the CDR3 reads TGTGCCAGCAGCTTGGTTGGGGGCATGGAGACCCAGTACTTC. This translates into CASSLVGGMETQYF.